This TCR beta chain stems from a study of radiotherapy plus CTLA-4 blockade in lung cancer. About the study: Among all patients, around 19% showed objective responses, while more than 25% had disease control. Study findings and constraints: Blood-borne expansion of tumor-derived TCR clones followed radiotherapy plus ipilimumab. Reports identified early blood T cell clone dynamics, with interferon-beta, as the best response predictor.

Patients with chemo-refractory metastatic non-small-cell lung cancer received focal radiation plus CTLA-4 blockade with ipilimumab. Germline CDR1 reads MNHNS; CDR2 reads SASEGT. Trimming took 5 bases from V and 1 from J, leaving 8 bases between them. CDR3 length: 13 residues. Clones were read by immunoSEQ multiplex PCR, and TCRdb kept only the in-frame ones, dropping some. The sample lists about 68,000 clones, around 79% occurring once. About this clone: The target antigen is unknown.

The receptor was isolated from a human donor with non-small cell lung cancer who had a complete response to radiotherapy plus ipilimumab. Here the sequenced sample was peripheral blood, taken from a patient treated with radiotherapy plus ipilimumab. The J gene is TRBJ1-1, the V gene TRBV6-1; D gene uncertain. The CDR3 here is CASSSNQNTEAFF. The CDR3 nucleotides read TGTGCCAGCAGTAGCAATCAGAACACTGAAGCTTTCTTT.